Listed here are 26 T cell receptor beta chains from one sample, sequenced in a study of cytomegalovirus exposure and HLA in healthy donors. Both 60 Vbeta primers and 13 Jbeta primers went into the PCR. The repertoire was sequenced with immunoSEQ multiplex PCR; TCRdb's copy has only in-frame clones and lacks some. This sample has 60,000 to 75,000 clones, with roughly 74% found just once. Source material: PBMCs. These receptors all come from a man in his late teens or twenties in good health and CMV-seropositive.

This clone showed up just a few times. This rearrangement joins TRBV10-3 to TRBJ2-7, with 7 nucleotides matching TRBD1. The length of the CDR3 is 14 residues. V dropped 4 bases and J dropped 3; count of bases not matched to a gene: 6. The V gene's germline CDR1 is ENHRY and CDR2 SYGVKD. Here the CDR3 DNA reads TGTGCCATCAGTGGAGAGGGACAGCACTACGAGCAGTACTTC. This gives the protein CAISGEGQHYEQYF.

CDR3 DNA sequence: TGTGCCAGAAAGGCAGGGTGTGAGCAGTACTTC. Protein sequence: CARKAGCEQYF. This chain joins TRBV5-3 and TRBJ2-7; maybe TRBD1 (5 bases). TRBV5-3 is recorded as an ORF, its role being uncertain. This CDR3 is 11 amino acids long. Between the trimmed V and J ends, which lost 6 bases and 7 bases, there was a span of 11 bases.

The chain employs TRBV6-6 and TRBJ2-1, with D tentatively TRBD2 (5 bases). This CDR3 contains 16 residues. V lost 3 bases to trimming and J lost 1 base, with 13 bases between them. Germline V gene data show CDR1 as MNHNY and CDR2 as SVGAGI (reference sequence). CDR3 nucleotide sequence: TGTGCCAGCAGTTATGCGGGTCCGGTATCCTACAATGAGCAGTTCTTC. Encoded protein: CASSYAGPVSYNEQFF.

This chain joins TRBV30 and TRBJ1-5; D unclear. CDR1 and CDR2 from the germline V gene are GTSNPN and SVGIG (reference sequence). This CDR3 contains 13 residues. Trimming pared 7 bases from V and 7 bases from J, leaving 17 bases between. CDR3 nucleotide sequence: TGTGCCTCAACCCCGCAGGCTGGCCAGCCCCAGCATTTT. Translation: CASTPQAGQPQHF.

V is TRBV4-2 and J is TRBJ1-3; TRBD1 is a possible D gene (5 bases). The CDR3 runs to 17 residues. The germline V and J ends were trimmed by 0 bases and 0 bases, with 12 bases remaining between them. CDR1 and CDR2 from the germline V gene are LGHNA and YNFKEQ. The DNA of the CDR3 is TGTGCCAGCAGCCAAGAGGGGGGGTTAAGCTCTGGAAACACCATATATTTT. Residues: CASSQEGGLSSGNTIYF.

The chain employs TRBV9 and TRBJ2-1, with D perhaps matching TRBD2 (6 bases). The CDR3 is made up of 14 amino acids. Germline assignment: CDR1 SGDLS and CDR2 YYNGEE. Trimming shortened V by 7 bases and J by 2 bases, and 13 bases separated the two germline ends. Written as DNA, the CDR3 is TGTGCCAGCCCTCGGAGGGGACCCTACAATGAGCAGTTCTTC. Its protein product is CASPRRGPYNEQFF.

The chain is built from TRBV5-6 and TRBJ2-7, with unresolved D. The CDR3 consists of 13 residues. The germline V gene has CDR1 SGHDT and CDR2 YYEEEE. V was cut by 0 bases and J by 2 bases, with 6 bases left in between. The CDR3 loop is CASSLEQTYEQYF. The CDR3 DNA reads TGTGCCAGCAGCTTGGAACAGACCTACGAGCAGTACTTC.

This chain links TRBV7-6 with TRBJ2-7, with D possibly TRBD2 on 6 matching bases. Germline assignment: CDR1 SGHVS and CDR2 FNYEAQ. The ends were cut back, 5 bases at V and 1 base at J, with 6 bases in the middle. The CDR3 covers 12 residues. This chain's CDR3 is CASSGTSYEQYF. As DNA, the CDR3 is TGTGCCAGCAGCGGGACTTCCTACGAGCAGTACTTC.

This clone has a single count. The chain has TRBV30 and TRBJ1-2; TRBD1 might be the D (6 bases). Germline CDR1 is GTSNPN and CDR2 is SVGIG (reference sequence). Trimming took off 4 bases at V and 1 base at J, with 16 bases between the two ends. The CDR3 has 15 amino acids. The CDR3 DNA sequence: TGTGCCTGGACGGGTGGGGGCAATTATAACTATGGCTACACCTTC. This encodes CAWTGGGNYNYGYTF.

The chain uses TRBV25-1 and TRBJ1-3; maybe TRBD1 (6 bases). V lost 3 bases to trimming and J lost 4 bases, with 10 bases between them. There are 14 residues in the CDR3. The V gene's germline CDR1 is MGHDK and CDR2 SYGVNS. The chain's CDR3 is CASSDQGWGNTIYF. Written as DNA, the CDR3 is TGTGCCAGCAGTGATCAGGGGTGGGGAAACACCATATATTTT.

The DNA for the CDR3 is TGCGCCAGCAGCCAATCTCGTGGGAGTAACACTGAAGCTTTCTTT. It encodes CASSQSRGSNTEAFF. The chain is built from TRBV4-1 and TRBJ1-1, with D uncertain. The V gene lost 2 bases and the J gene lost 2 bases, with 12 bases spanning the gap. The CDR3 has 15 residues. Germline V gives CDR1 MGHRA, CDR2 YSYEKL.

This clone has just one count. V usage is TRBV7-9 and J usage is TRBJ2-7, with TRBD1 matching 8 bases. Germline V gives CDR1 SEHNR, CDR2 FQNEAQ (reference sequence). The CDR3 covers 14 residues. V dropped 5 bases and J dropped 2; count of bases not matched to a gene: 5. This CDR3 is CASSTPGQAYEQYF. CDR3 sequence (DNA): TGTGCCAGCAGCACCCCGGGACAGGCCTACGAGCAGTACTTC.

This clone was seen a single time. The DNA of the CDR3 is TGTGCCAGCAGTGAAGCGACTAACCTGTTCTTC. Translation gives CASSEATNLFF. V is TRBV25-1 and J is TRBJ2-1, with D maybe TRBD2 (5 bases). In germline, CDR1 is MGHDK, CDR2 SYGVNS. V was clipped by 2 bases and J by 15 bases, with 11 bases between them. CDR3 length: 11 amino acids.

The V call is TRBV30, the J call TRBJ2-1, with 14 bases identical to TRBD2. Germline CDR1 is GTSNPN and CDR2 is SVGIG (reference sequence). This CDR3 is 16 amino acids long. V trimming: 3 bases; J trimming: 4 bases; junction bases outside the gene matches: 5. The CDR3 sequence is CAWSVGLAGAYNEQFF. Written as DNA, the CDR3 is TGTGCCTGGAGCGTGGGACTAGCGGGAGCTTACAATGAGCAGTTCTTC.

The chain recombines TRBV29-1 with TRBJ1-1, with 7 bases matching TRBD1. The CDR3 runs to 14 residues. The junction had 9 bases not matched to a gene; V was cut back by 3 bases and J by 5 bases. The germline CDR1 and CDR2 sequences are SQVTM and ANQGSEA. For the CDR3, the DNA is TGCAGCGTTGAGCCGACAGGGACGGGTACTGAAGCTTTCTTT. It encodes CSVEPTGTGTEAFF.

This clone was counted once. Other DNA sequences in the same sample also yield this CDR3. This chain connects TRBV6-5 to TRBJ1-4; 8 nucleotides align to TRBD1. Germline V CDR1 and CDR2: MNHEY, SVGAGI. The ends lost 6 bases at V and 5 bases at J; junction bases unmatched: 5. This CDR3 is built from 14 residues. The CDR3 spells CASRSDRENEKLFF. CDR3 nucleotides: TGTGCCAGCAGGTCGGACAGGGAGAATGAAAAACTGTTTTTT.

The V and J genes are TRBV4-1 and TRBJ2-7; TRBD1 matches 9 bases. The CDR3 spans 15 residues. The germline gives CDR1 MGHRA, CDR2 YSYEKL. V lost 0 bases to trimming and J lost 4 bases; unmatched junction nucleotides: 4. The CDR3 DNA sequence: TGCGCCAGCAGCCAAGATGAGGGGACAGGGTACGAGCAGTACTTC. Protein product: CASSQDEGTGYEQYF.

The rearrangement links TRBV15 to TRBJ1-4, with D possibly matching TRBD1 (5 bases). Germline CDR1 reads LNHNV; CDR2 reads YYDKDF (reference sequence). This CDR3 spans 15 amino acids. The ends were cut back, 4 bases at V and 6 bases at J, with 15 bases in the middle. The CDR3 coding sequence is TGTGCCACCAGCAAAGGGGAAGGAAGGGATGAAAAACTGTTTTTT. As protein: CATSKGEGRDEKLFF. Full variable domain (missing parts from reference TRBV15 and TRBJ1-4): DAMVIQNPRYQVTQFGKPVTLSCSQTLNHNVMYWYQQKSSQAPKLLFHYYDKDFNNEADTPDNFQSRRPNTSFCFLDIRSPGLGDTAMYLCATSKGEGRDEKLFFGSGTQLSVL.

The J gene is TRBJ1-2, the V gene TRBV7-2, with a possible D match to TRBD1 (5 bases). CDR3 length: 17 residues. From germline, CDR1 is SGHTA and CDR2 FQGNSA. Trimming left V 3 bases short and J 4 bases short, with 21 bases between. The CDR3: CASSFSGTSQSGYGYTF. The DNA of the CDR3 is TGTGCCAGCAGCTTCTCCGGGACTTCCCAGAGCGGCTATGGCTACACCTTC.

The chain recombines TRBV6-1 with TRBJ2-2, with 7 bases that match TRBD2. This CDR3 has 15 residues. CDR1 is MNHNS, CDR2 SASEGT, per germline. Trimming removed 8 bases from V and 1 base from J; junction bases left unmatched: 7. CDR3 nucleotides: TGTGCCAGCGCCAGCGGGGCCCAGAACACCGGGGAGCTGTTTTTT. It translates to CASASGAQNTGELFF.

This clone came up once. CDR3 DNA: TGTGCCCCCGAGTGCGGGAGGCGCAGAGATGGCTACACCTTC. It encodes CAPECGRRRDGYTF. This chain connects TRBV6-4 to TRBJ1-2; no clear D gene. This CDR3 is built from 14 residues. Germline V gene sequence: CDR1 MRHNA, CDR2 SNTAGT. V shed 11 bases and J shed 6 bases, with 22 bases lying between them.

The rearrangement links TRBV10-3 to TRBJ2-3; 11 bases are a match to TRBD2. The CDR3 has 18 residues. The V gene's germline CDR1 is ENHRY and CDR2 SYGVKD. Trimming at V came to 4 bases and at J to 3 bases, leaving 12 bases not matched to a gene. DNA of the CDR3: TGTGCCATCAGTGGGCCAACTAGCGGGGGCGGGGGTACAGATACGCAGTATTTT. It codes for CAISGPTSGGGGTDTQYF.

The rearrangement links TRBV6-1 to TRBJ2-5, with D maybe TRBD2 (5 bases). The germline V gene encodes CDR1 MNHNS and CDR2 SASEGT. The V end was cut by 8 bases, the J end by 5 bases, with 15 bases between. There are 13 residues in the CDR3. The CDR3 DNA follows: TGTGCCAGCCGGCAGGAGGCCGGGGAGACCCAGTACTTC. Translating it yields CASRQEAGETQYF.

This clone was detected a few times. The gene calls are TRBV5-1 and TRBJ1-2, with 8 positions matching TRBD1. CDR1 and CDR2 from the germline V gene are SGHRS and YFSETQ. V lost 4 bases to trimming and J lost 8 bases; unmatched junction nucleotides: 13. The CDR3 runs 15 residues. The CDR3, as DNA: TGCGCCAGCAGCCCTCCGGGCAGGGGGCGTCAGGGCTACACCTTC. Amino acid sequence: CASSPPGRGRQGYTF.

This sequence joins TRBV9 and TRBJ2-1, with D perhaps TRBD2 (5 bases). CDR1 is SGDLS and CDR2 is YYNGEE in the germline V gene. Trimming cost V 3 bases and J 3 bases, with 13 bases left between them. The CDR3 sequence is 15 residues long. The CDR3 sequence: CASSAGLTNYNEQFF. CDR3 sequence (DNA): TGTGCCAGCAGCGCCGGACTCACAAACTACAATGAGCAGTTCTTC.

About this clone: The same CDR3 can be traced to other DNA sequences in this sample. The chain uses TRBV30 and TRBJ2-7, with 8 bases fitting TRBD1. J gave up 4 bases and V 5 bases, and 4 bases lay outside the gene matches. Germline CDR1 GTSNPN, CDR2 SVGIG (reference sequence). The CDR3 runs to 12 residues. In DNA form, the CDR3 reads TGTGCCTGGGGTACAGGGGGATACGAGCAGTACTTC. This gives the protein CAWGTGGYEQYF.